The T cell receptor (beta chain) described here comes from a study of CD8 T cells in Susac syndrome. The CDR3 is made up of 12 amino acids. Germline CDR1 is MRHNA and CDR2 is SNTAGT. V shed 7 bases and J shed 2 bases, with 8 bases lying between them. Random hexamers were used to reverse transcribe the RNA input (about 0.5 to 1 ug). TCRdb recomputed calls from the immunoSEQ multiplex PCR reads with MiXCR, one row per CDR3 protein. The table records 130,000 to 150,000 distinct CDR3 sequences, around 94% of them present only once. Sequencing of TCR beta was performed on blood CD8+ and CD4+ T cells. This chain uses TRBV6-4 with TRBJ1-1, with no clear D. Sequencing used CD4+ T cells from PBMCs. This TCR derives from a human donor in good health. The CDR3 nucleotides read TGTGCCAGCAATACGGATAACACTGAAGCTTTCTTT. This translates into CASNTDNTEAFF.